A single sample gave rise to the 19 T cell receptor beta chains below, sequenced in a study of siplizumab effects on memory and regulatory T cells. These TCRs' antigens remain unknown. Responder and stimulator cells in the mixed lymphocyte reaction were cultured together for approximately six days at 37°C. The protocol was immunoSEQ multiplex PCR, while the TCRdb copy is restricted to in-frame clones and leaves out a portion. This table has about 14,000 clones, about 50% appearing once. Specimen: CFSE-low (dividing) CD4+ T cells sorted from an allogeneic mixed lymphocyte reaction. These receptors were obtained from a human donor in good health; the cells came from an allogeneic mixed lymphocyte reaction.

This clone was counted between two and nine times. The chain uses TRBV11-2 and TRBJ2-7, with 11 bases lining up with TRBD2. The germline gives CDR1 SGHAT, CDR2 FQNNGV. V lost 0 bases, J lost 3 bases, and 1 base stayed unmatched. The CDR3 consists of 15 residues. The chain's CDR3 is CASSLELAGGYEQYF. CDR3 DNA: TGTGCCAGCAGCTTAGAGCTAGCGGGGGGCTACGAGCAGTACTTC.

The V gene is TRBV10-1, the J gene TRBJ2-5, with D hard to call. Trimming removed 8 bases at V and 1 base at J, with 11 bases between. The CDR3 totals 13 residues. CDR1 WNHNN and CDR2 SYGVQD come from the germline V gene (reference sequence). The CDR3 DNA sequence: TGCGCCAGCCAGAGCGACACCCAAGAGACCCAGTACTTC. Its protein product is CASQSDTQETQYF.

The chain carries TRBV27 and TRBJ1-2; D remains unclear. Germline CDR1 MNHEY, CDR2 SMNVEV (reference sequence). V was clipped by 3 bases and J by 4 bases, with 9 bases between them. The CDR3 length is 13 residues. The CDR3 DNA reads as TGTGCCAGCAGTTTCACAGCGGCCTATGGCTACACCTTC. It translates to CASSFTAAYGYTF.

In its sample, this clone was seen a few times. V gene TRBV10-3 combines with J gene TRBJ2-3; D is uncertain. The germline V gene has CDR1 ENHRY and CDR2 SYGVKD. This CDR3 contains 14 residues. V lost 3 bases and J lost 2, with 9 bases in between. The chain's CDR3 is CAISDGRATDTQYF. CDR3 nucleotide sequence: TGTGCCATCAGTGACGGTCGAGCCACAGATACGCAGTATTTT.

This clone was found a few times. The chain is built from TRBV30 and TRBJ2-1; tentative D call: TRBD2 (6 bases). The CDR3 is made up of 12 amino acids. V was shortened by 0 bases and J by 10 bases, with 10 bases between the two germline ends. The germline V gene has CDR1 GTSNPN and CDR2 SVGIG (reference sequence). The CDR3 loop reads CAWSVPRGEQFF. CDR3 in DNA: TGTGCCTGGAGTGTACCCCGGGGGGAGCAGTTCTTC.

This sequence joins TRBV11-3 and TRBJ2-7; D perhaps matches TRBD2 (6 bases). The CDR3 runs to 15 residues. Trimming left V 1 base short and J 0 bases short, with 10 bases between. From germline, CDR1 is SGHNT and CDR2 YENEEA. For the CDR3, the DNA is TGTGCCAGCAGCTTAGGACTCGGGAGCTCCTACGAGCAGTACTTC. This gives the protein CASSLGLGSSYEQYF.

The chain uses TRBV13 and TRBJ2-1; the match to TRBD1 covers 8 bases. V was clipped by 5 bases and J by 7 bases; unmatched bases: 16. Looked up from germline, CDR1 is PRHDT and CDR2 is FYEKMQ (reference sequence). This CDR3 region has 17 residues. CDR3 coding DNA: TGTGCCAGCAGCGAAAACATGCAGGGGGCGCTAGGGAATGAGCAGTTCTTC. Its protein product is CASSENMQGALGNEQFF.

The V call is TRBV9, the J call TRBJ2-5; D ambiguous. With 0 bases removed from V and 1 base from J, the gap between germline ends came to 7 bases. The CDR3 runs 14 residues. Germline V lookup: CDR1 SGDLS, CDR2 YYNGEE. CDR3 bases: TGTGCCAGCAGCGTAGCTCCGACCCAAGAGACCCAGTACTTC. Protein product: CASSVAPTQETQYF.

This clone was recorded a few times. This chain connects TRBV6-6 to TRBJ2-1, with 7 bases fitting TRBD2. J lost 6 bases, V lost 7 bases, and 6 bases had no gene match. Germline V CDR1 and CDR2: MNHNY, SVGAGI (reference sequence). This CDR3 is built from 13 residues. CDR3 sequence (DNA): TGTGCCAGCATCACCGGGGGGAGCAATGAGCAGTTCTTC. Its translation is CASITGGSNEQFF.

This rearrangement joins TRBV6-1 to TRBJ2-7; the D is unclear. V dropped 8 bases and J dropped 7 bases, with 15 bases sitting between them. Germline V gene sequence: CDR1 MNHNS, CDR2 SASEGT. The CDR3 contains 12 residues. The CDR3 region is CASLADALEQYF. DNA of the CDR3: TGTGCCAGCTTGGCAGATGCCCTGGAGCAGTACTTC.

J is TRBJ1-5 and V is TRBV18; 7 nucleotides line up with TRBD1. The CDR3 sequence is 13 residues long. The germline gives CDR1 KGHSH, CDR2 LQKENI. V lost 6 bases and J lost 5; bases outside the gene matches: 4. The CDR3 is CASSVGTDQPQHF. The CDR3 DNA follows: TGTGCCAGCTCCGTAGGGACAGATCAGCCCCAGCATTTT.

Here the CDR3 reads CASSLGSGGSLETQYF. CDR3 coding DNA: TGCGCCAGCAGCCTAGGGAGCGGGGGCTCCCTAGAGACCCAGTACTTC. The V gene is TRBV5-1, the J gene TRBJ2-5; 8 nucleotides agree with TRBD2. Germline V lookup: CDR1 SGHRS, CDR2 YFSETQ. CDR3 length: 16 amino acids. V shed 4 bases, J shed 4 bases, and the junction held 12 bases outside the gene matches.

The rearrangement links TRBV5-1 to TRBJ2-3; weak D call: TRBD2 (6 bases). Trimming stripped 0 bases from V and 4 bases from J, with 15 bases between. Germline CDR1 is SGHRS and CDR2 is YFSETQ. The CDR3 is made up of 16 amino acids. CDR3 sequence: CASSLEGRGMADTQYF. The CDR3, as DNA: TGCGCCAGCAGCTTGGAAGGGCGGGGAATGGCAGATACGCAGTATTTT.

The sample holds a few counts of this clone. The chain recombines TRBV11-3 with TRBJ1-1, with D hard to call. The CDR3 covers 13 residues. Germline loops: CDR1 SGHNT, CDR2 YENEEA. With 4 bases removed from V and 0 bases from J, the gap between germline ends came to 6 bases. The CDR3, as DNA: TGTGCCAGCAGCTCTGGATTGAACACTGAAGCTTTCTTT. This gives the protein CASSSGLNTEAFF.

The rearrangement uses TRBV30 and TRBJ1-1; 12 nucleotides match TRBD1. The CDR3 loop spans 16 amino acids. After removal of 7 bases from V and 7 bases from J, the junction contained 16 bases not matched to a gene. Germline V lookup: CDR1 GTSNPN, CDR2 SVGIG (reference sequence). In nucleotides, the CDR3 is TGTGCCTACTCGTCGCCGGGACAGGGGGCCGGTGGTGAAGCTTTCTTT. Translation gives CAYSSPGQGAGGEAFF.

By proportion, this clone is medium-sized. This chain connects TRBV2 to TRBJ2-7, with TRBD2 matching 10 bases. The CDR3 loop spans 14 amino acids. The germline V gene has CDR1 SNHLY and CDR2 FYNNEI. Germline trimming cut 9 bases from V and 6 bases from J; bases unmatched to any gene: 11. The CDR3 is CASEREGLHSEQYF. The CDR3 DNA follows: TGTGCCAGTGAGCGGGAGGGCCTTCATAGCGAGCAGTACTTC.

Notes on this clone: Germline and junction disagree at one end, which may indicate a read error. The V call is TRBV29-1, the J call TRBJ2-7, with a possible D match to TRBD1 (5 bases). The CDR3 length is 12 residues. Germline values: CDR1 SQVTM, CDR2 ANQGSEA. CDR3 bases: TGCAGCGTCGAAGGGGCAGGGTACGAGCAGTACTTC. Its translation is CSVEGAGYEQYF.

The chain has TRBV7-2 and TRBJ2-6; D is unclear. Germline assignment: CDR1 SGHTA and CDR2 FQGNSA. The CDR3 runs to 15 residues. The ends were cut back, 3 bases at V and 0 bases at J, with 6 bases in the middle. The CDR3 sequence: CASSLLASGANVLTF. CDR3 DNA: TGTGCCAGCAGCTTGCTTGCCTCTGGGGCCAACGTCCTGACTTTC.

The chain couples TRBV5-5 to TRBJ1-4, with a tentative D call TRBD1 (5 bases). CDR3 length: 13 residues. V was clipped by 5 bases and J by 8 bases, with 13 bases between them. Germline lookup yields CDR1 SGHKS and CDR2 YYEKEE (reference sequence). The CDR3 loop is CASSPSTGEKLFF. The CDR3 nucleotides are TGTGCCAGCAGTCCCTCTACAGGAGAAAAACTGTTTTTT.